This TCR beta chain is drawn from a study of blood T cell repertoires in COVID-19. Across the study: Samples came from the United States, Italy and Spain, spanning acute and convalescent COVID-19.

As originally analysed: Cell counts per sample came from amplifying reference gene primers. Libraries were prepared by immunoSEQ multiplex PCR; TCRdb keeps only in-frame clonotypes and omits some of them. For V, J and clone size, that table is used; D and trimming come from the DNA. The data contain 99,000 or so clones, about four fifths of them singletons. CDR1 and CDR2 from the germline V gene are MNHEY and SVGEGT. The CDR3 length is 16 residues. The J segment lost 4 bases and the V segment lost 2 bases, leaving 6 bases of the junction unmatched. The clonotype comes from an elderly woman with active or convalescent COVID-19. Specimen: peripheral blood. The chain has TRBV6-2 or TRBV6-3 and TRBJ2-2; 8 positions match TRBD2. The CDR3 loop reads CASSYRTGGLTGELFF. The CDR3 region has the DNA TGTGCCAGCAGTTACAGGACGGGGGGGCTCACCGGGGAGCTGTTTTTT.